This T cell receptor beta chain was obtained from a study of vaccination and CD4 T cells after COVID-19. Cultured CD4+ T-cell DNA underwent Oncomine TCR Beta short-read sequencing. TCRdb re-analysed the PCR reads in MiXCR, keeping a single row per CDR3 protein. This sample has more than 10,000 distinct CDR3 sequences, with less than 35% found just once. The table lists this clonotype with a few counts. Its antigen is currently unknown. Treatment: roughly ten-day PBMC culture with coronavirus spike peptide pools or control peptides (ViraFEST assay). The PCR-positive dates, March through December 2020, came before the US Alpha, Beta and Delta variants. The CDR3 has 14 amino acids. Germline loops: CDR1 DFQATT, CDR2 SNEGSKA (reference sequence). Trimming pared 3 bases from V and 0 bases from J, leaving 11 bases between.

The chain recombines TRBV20-1 with TRBJ1-1; D perhaps matches TRBD1 (5 bases). Sequenced here: CD4+ T cells from blood, cultured in vitro, sampled after SARS-CoV-2 vaccination. This clonotype was sampled from a human donor who had recovered from COVID-19. As DNA, the CDR3 is TGCAGTGCTAGGAAAGGGGCCATGAACACTGAAGCTTTCTTT. This sequence encodes CSARKGAMNTEAFF.